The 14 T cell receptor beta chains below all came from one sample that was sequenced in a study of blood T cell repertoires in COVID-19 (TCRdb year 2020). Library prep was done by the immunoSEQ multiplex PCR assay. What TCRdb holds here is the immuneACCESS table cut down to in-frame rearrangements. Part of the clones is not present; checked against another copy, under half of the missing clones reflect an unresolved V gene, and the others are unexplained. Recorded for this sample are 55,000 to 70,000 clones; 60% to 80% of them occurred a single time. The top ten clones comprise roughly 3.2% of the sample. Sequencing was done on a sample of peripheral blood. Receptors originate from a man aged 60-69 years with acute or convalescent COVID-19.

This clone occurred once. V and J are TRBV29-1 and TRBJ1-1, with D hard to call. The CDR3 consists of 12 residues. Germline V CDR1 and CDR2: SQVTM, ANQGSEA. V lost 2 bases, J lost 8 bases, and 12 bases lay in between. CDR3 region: CSVELIGREAFF. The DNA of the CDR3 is TGCAGCGTTGAATTAATCGGGAGGGAAGCTTTCTTT.

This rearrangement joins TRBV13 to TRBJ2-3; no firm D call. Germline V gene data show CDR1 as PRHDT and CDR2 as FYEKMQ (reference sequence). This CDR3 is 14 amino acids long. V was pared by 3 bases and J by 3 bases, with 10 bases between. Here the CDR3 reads CASSFGSGTDTQYF. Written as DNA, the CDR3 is TGTGCCAGCAGCTTCGGATCAGGAACAGATACGCAGTATTTT.

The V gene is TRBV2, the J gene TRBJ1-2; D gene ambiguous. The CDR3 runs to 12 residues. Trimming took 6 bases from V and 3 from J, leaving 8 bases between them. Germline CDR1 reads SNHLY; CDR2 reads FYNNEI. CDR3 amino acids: CASRADDYGYTF. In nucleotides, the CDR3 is TGTGCCAGCAGGGCTGATGACTATGGCTACACCTTC.

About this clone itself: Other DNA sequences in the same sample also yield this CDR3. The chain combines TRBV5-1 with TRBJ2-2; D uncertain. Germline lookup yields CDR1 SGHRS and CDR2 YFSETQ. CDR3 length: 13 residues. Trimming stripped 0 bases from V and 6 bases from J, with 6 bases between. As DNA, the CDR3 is TGCGCCAGCAGCTTGGGCGGAGCCGGGGAGCTGTTTTTT. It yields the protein CASSLGGAGELFF.

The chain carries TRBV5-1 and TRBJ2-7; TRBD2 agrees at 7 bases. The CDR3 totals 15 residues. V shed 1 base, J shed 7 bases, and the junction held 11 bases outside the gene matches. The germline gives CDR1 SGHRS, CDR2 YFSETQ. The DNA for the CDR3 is TGCGCCAGCAGCTTGCGCGGGGGAGGGGCTGAAGAGCAGTACTTC. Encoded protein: CASSLRGGGAEEQYF.

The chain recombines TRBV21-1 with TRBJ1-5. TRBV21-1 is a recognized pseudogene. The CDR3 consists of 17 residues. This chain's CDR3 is CASSRWVGIGGNQPQHF. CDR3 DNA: TGTGCCAGCAGCAGATGGGTGGGGATCGGGGGCAATCAGCCCCAGCATTTT.

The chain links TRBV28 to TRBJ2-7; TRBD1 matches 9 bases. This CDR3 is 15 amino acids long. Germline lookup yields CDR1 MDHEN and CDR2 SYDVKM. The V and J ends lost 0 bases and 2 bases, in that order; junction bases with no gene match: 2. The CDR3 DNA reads TGTGCCAGCAGTTTATGGGGGGACAGGGCCTACGAGCAGTACTTC. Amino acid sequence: CASSLWGDRAYEQYF.

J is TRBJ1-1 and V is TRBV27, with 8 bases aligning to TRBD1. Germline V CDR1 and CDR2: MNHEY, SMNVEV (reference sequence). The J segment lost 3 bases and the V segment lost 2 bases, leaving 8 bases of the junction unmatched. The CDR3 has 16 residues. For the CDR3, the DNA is TGTGCCAGCAGTTTAACAGGGACAGGAATTTACACTGAAGCTTTCTTT. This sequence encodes CASSLTGTGIYTEAFF.

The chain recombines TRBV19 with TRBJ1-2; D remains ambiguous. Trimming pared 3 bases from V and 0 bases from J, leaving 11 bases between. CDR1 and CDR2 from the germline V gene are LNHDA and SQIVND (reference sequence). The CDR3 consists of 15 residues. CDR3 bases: TGTGCCAGTAGTATGCGACAAAATTCTAACTATGGCTACACCTTC. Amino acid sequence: CASSMRQNSNYGYTF. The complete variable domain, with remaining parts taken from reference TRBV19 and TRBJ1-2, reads DGGITQSPKYLFRKEGQNVTLSCEQNLNHDAMYWYRQDPGQGLRLIYYSQIVNDFQKGDIAEGYSVSREKKESFPLTVTSAQKNPTAFYLCASSMRQNSNYGYTFGSGTRLTVV.

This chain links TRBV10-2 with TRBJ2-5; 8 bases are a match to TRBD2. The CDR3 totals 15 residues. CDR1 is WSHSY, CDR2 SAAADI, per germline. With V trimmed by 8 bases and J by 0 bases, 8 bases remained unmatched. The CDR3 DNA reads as TGCGCCAGCGCAGGCGGGGGGCTGTACCAAGAGACCCAGTACTTC. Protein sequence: CASAGGGLYQETQYF.

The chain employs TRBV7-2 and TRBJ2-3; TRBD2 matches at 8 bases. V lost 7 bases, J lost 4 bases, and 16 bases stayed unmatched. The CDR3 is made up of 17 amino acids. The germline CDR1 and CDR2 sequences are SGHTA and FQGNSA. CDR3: CASTKKALTSGSDTQYF. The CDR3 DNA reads TGTGCCAGCACTAAGAAGGCCCTAACTAGCGGATCAGATACGCAGTATTTT.

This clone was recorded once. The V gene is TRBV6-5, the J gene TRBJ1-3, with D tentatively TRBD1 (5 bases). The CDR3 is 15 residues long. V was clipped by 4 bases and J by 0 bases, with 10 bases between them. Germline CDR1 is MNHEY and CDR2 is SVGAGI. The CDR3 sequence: CASSSLGGSGNTIYF. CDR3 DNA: TGTGCCAGCAGTTCCCTGGGGGGCTCTGGAAACACCATATATTTT.

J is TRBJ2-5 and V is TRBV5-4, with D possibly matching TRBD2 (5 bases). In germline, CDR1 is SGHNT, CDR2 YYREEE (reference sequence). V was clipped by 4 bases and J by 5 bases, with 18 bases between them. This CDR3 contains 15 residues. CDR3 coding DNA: TGTGCCAGCAGCGCCCCGCGGGCCTTGGGGGAGACCCAGTACTTC. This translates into CASSAPRALGETQYF. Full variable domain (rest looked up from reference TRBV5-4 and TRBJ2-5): ETGVTQSPTHLIKTRGQQVTLRCSSQSGHNTVSWYQQALGQGPQFIFQYYREEENGRGNFPPRFSGLQFPNYSSELNVNALELDDSALYLCASSAPRALGETQYFGPGTRLLVL.

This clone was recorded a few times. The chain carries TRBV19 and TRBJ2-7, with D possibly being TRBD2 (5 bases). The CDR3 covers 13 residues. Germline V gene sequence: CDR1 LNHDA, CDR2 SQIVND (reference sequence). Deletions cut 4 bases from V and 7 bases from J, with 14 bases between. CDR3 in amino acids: CASSTAHRGEQYF. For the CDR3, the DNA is TGTGCCAGTAGTACAGCACACCGCGGGGAGCAGTACTTC.